Listed below are T cell receptor beta chains from one sample, sequenced in a study of blood T cell repertoires in COVID-19. Profiling relied on immunoSEQ multiplex PCR, and the TCRdb table lists in-frame clones only, not all of them. The sample has 250,000 to 400,000 clones, more than 70% seen once. The sequencing input was peripheral blood. These receptor sequences come from a woman between 25 and 40 years old with COVID-19, enrolled during active disease. CDR3s include the opening cysteine and the closing phenylalanine or tryptophan. D genes are given only for firm matches.

D gene	V gene	J gene	CDR3 DNA	CDR3 protein
NA	TRBV12-3/TRBV12-4	TRBJ1-1	TGTGCCAGCAGTTGGTCCGGGTTTAATGAAGCTTTCTTT	CASSWSGFNEAFF
TRBD2	TRBV18	TRBJ2-1	TGTGCCAGCTCACCTAGCGGGAGTGGGTACAATGAGCAGTTCTTC	CASSPSGSGYNEQFF
NA	TRBV29-1	TRBJ2-1	TGCAGCGCCCGAGGGAGGTACAATGAGCAGTTCTTC	CSARGRYNEQFF
TRBD2	TRBV3-1/TRBV3-2	TRBJ2-3	TGTGCCAGCAGCCAGGTCGGGACTAGCGGGGGGTATACGCAGTATTTT	CASSQVGTSGGYTQYF
NA	TRBV21-1	TRBJ2-3	TGTGCCAGCAGCAAACCTCAGGGGACTATGGGAGATACGCAGTATTTT	CASSKPQGTMGDTQYF
TRBD2	TRBV6-5	TRBJ2-3	TGTGCCAGCAGTCAGACTAGCGACACAGATACGCAGTATTTT	CASSQTSDTDTQYF
NA	TRBV7-7	TRBJ2-5	TGTGCTAGCAGCTCCGGGGTAGGGGGGGGAGAGACCCAGTACTTC	CASSSGVGGGETQYF
TRBD2	TRBV7-2	TRBJ2-3	TGTGCCAGCAGCTGGGTCGGACTAGCGGGAGATACGCAGTATTTT	CASSWVGLAGDTQYF
TRBD1	TRBV28	TRBJ2-3	TGTGCCAGCAGCTTTGACAGGGGAACAGATACGCAGTATTTT	CASSFDRGTDTQYF
TRBD1	TRBV30	TRBJ1-6	TGTGCCTGGAGCTTACAGGGGTTTTCACCCCTCCACTTT	CAWSLQGFSPLHF
NA	TRBV12-3/TRBV12-4	TRBJ1-1	TGTGCCAGCAGTGTAGGGAGGACTGAAGCTTTCTTT	CASSVGRTEAFF
NA	TRBV28	TRBJ1-5	TGTGCCAGCAGTGTAGCCGGCAATCAGCCCCAGCATTTT	CASSVAGNQPQHF
NA	TRBV2	TRBJ1-2	TGTGCCAGCAGTGAATTGAGGGGGTACGGCTACACCTTC	CASSELRGYGYTF
NA	TRBV2	TRBJ1-1	TGTGCCAGCAAGGGACTAGGTCAAGCGAACACTGAAGCTTTCTTT	CASKGLGQANTEAFF
TRBD1	TRBV5-6	TRBJ1-5	TGTGCCAGCAGCTGGGGACAGGGGAATCAGCCCCAGCATTTT	CASSWGQGNQPQHF
NA	TRBV2	TRBJ1-1	TGTGCCAGCAGTGACTCCCTTGAAGCTTTCTTT	CASSDSLEAFF
NA	TRBV7-5	TRBJ1-2	TGTGTCAGAAGCTTTCGGACAGGGCTTAACTATGGCTACACCTTC	CVRSFRTGLNYGYTF
NA	TRBV7-6	TRBJ2-7	TGTGCCAGCAGCTTAGCCGGGGGTTACGAGCAGTACTTC	CASSLAGGYEQYF
NA	TRBV2	TRBJ1-1	TGTGCCAGCCTTATGGGACTGCTGAACACTGAAGCTTTCTTT	CASLMGLLNTEAFF
NA	TRBV6-6	TRBJ2-7	TGTGCCAGCAGTTACGAGGGATCCGCCTACGAGCAGTACTTC	CASSYEGSAYEQYF